These 23 T cell receptor beta chains originate from one sample sequenced in a study of blood T cell repertoires in COVID-19. TCRdb keeps only in-frame clones here, not all; method: immunoSEQ multiplex PCR. The sample holds roughly 200,000 clones, about nine tenths seen once. Material: peripheral blood. These receptors were taken from a man in his 70s with acute or convalescent COVID-19.

The chain links TRBV25-1 to TRBJ1-5, with 7 bases matching TRBD1. In germline, CDR1 is MGHDK, CDR2 SYGVNS. V was pared by 1 base and J by 2 bases, with 5 bases of the junction left unmatched. CDR3 length: 16 amino acids. For the CDR3, the DNA is TGTGCCAGCAGTGAATTGGGGACAGTTGGCAATCAGCCCCAGCATTTT. It translates to CASSELGTVGNQPQHF.

DNA for the CDR3: TGTGCCAGCAGGGAGCGTTCGAACACCGGGGAGCTGTTTTTT. Encoded protein: CASRERSNTGELFF. This chain connects TRBV7-3 to TRBJ2-2; the D is unclear. Germline V gives CDR1 SGHTA, CDR2 FQGTGA. Trimming left V 6 bases short and J 0 bases short, with 8 bases between. The CDR3 is 14 amino acids.

The rearrangement joins TRBV7-3 to TRBJ2-2; possible D gene TRBD2, 6 bases. CDR1 is SGHTA and CDR2 is FQGTGA in the germline V gene. There are 13 residues in the CDR3. Trimming stripped 5 bases from V and 6 bases from J, with 10 bases between. CDR3 residues: CASSPSGAGELFF. The CDR3 bases are TGTGCCAGCAGCCCGTCGGGGGCCGGGGAGCTGTTTTTT.

This chain connects TRBV11-2 to TRBJ2-7, with 8 bases identical to TRBD1. The CDR3 spans 16 residues. Per germline, CDR1 SGHAT and CDR2 FQNNGV. With 0 bases clipped from V and 2 bases from J, the junction kept 6 bases outside the gene matches. The CDR3 protein is CASSLDAQGVPYEQYF. The CDR3 DNA reads TGTGCCAGCAGCTTAGATGCACAGGGGGTTCCCTACGAGCAGTACTTC.

The rearrangement uses TRBV5-1 and TRBJ1-1, with 7 bases that match TRBD1. The CDR3 extends over 13 amino acids. V lost 2 bases and J lost 7; bases outside the gene matches: 5. In germline, CDR1 is SGHRS, CDR2 YFSETQ. In nucleotides, the CDR3 is TGCGCCAGCAGCTTACACAGGGGTGGTGAAGCTTTCTTT. Amino acids: CASSLHRGGEAFF.

The chain has TRBV6-5 and TRBJ2-5, with D possibly matching TRBD2 (6 bases). The CDR3 has 15 residues. V lost 7 bases and J lost 2, with 17 bases in between. Germline assignment: CDR1 MNHEY and CDR2 SVGAGI. CDR3 amino acids: CASKPTFGGQETQYF. The CDR3 nucleotides are TGTGCCAGCAAACCTACCTTTGGGGGGCAAGAGACCCAGTACTTC.

The chain uses TRBV3-1 (or the pseudogene TRBV3-2) and TRBJ1-1, with TRBD1 identical over 7 bases. V lost 5 bases, J lost 1 base, and 4 bases stayed unmatched. This CDR3 has 14 residues. Germline V gives CDR1 LGHDT, CDR2 YNNKEL (reference sequence). The CDR3 here is CASSAGGKNTEAFF. Written as DNA, the CDR3 is TGTGCCAGCAGCGCAGGGGGGAAGAACACTGAAGCTTTCTTT.

The J gene is TRBJ2-7, the V gene TRBV7-3, with 9 bases that match TRBD1. Germline lookup yields CDR1 SGHTA and CDR2 FQGTGA. The CDR3 contains 13 residues. V was pared by 5 bases and J by 7 bases, with 6 bases of the junction left unmatched. The CDR3 DNA reads TGTGCCAGCAGCGCGGACAGGGGCGGGGAGCAGTACTTC. Protein sequence: CASSADRGGEQYF.

The CDR3: CASRKKGGQGTSNYGYTF. As DNA, the CDR3 is TGCGCCAGCCGAAAAAAAGGGGGACAGGGTACGTCTAACTATGGCTACACCTTC. V usage is TRBV5-1 and J usage is TRBJ1-2, with 9 bases identical to TRBD1. Per the germline V gene, CDR1 is SGHRS and CDR2 is YFSETQ. The CDR3 is made up of 18 amino acids. With 7 bases clipped from V and 0 bases from J, the junction kept 16 bases outside the gene matches. The full variable domain, with the rest looked up from reference TRBV5-1 and TRBJ1-2, is KAGVTQTPRYLIKTRGQQVTLSCSPISGHRSVSWYQQTPGQGLQFLFEYFSETQRNKGNFPGRFSGRQFSNSRSEMNVSTLELGDSALYLCASRKKGGQGTSNYGYTFGSGTRLTVV.

The chain links TRBV6-1 to TRBJ2-1; TRBD2 is a possible D gene (7 bases). Germline V gives CDR1 MNHNS, CDR2 SASEGT. The CDR3 runs 16 residues. V was pared by 1 base and J by 6 bases, with 16 bases between. DNA for the CDR3: TGTGCCAGCAGTGAAGGAGGGGGGGCGACGGGCAATGAGCAGTTCTTC. Protein sequence: CASSEGGGATGNEQFF.

The chain uses TRBV30 and TRBJ1-1; TRBD1 aligns across 7 bases. Germline V gene sequence: CDR1 GTSNPN, CDR2 SVGIG (reference sequence). V trimming: 0 bases; J trimming: 11 bases; junction bases outside the gene matches: 15. There are 15 residues in the CDR3. In DNA, the CDR3 is TGTGCCTGGAGTGTAATCGACAGGGTCTCAATGGGCGCTTTCTTT. Its translation is CAWSVIDRVSMGAFF. Using reference TRBV30 and TRBJ1-1 for the parts outside the CDR3, the full variable domain is SQTIHQWPATLVQPVGSPLSLECTVEGTSNPNLYWYRQAAGRGLQLLFYSVGIGQISSEVPQNLSASRPQDRQFILSSKKLLLSDSGFYLCAWSVIDRVSMGAFFGQGTRLTVV.

This chain links TRBV5-1 with TRBJ1-2, with D tentatively TRBD1 (6 bases). CDR1 and CDR2 (germline): SGHRS, YFSETQ. V dropped 1 base and J dropped 0 bases, with 13 bases sitting between them. The CDR3 sequence is 16 residues long. CDR3 residues: CASSLNPGTSNYGYTF. The CDR3 nucleotides are TGCGCCAGCAGCTTGAACCCAGGGACATCTAACTATGGCTACACCTTC.

The chain couples TRBV18 to TRBJ2-5; 8 bases align to TRBD1. Germline V CDR1 and CDR2: KGHSH, LQKENI. The CDR3 totals 17 residues. With 2 bases clipped from V and 5 bases from J, the junction kept 13 bases outside the gene matches. This chain's CDR3 is CASSPGTGGGKMETQYF. CDR3 coding DNA: TGTGCCAGCTCACCAGGAACAGGGGGTGGGAAGATGGAGACCCAGTACTTC.

This clone was observed a single time. This sequence joins TRBV7-3 and TRBJ2-1; a weak D match, TRBD2 (6 bases). The germline V and J ends were trimmed by 0 bases and 9 bases, with 21 bases remaining between them. Germline lookup yields CDR1 SGHTA and CDR2 FQGTGA. This CDR3 has 17 amino acids. CDR3 sequence: CASSLTGRDPPSSEQFF. The CDR3 region has the DNA TGTGCCAGCAGCTTAACTGGGCGGGACCCACCTTCGAGTGAGCAGTTCTTC.

This clone was detected only a few times. The chain joins TRBV7-2 to TRBJ2-1, with D perhaps TRBD2 (5 bases). Germline V CDR1 and CDR2: SGHTA, FQGNSA. V lost 8 bases and J lost 3, with 17 bases in between. This CDR3 region has 15 residues. Here the CDR3 DNA reads TGTGCCAGCGGTAAGCAATACGGGATCTACAATGAGCAGTTCTTC. Encoded protein: CASGKQYGIYNEQFF.

As regards this clone: A junction boundary mismatches the germline segment, possibly from a read error. The chain links TRBV13 to TRBJ1-2, with 8 bases fitting TRBD1. Germline CDR1 is PRHDT and CDR2 is FYEKMQ (reference sequence). CDR3 length: 14 residues. The CDR3 sequence is CASSVGTGNYGYTF. The CDR3 bases are TGTGCCAGCAGCGTAGGGACAGGCAACTATGGCTACACCTTC.

The rearrangement joins TRBV3-1 (or the pseudogene TRBV3-2) to TRBJ2-7, with TRBD2 identical over 11 bases. With V trimmed by 4 bases and J by 3 bases, 5 bases remained unmatched. Per the germline V gene, CDR1 is LGHDT and CDR2 is YNNKEL (reference sequence). This CDR3 has 15 amino acids. The CDR3 DNA sequence: TGTGCCAGCAGCCCGGGACTAGCGGACCTCTACGAGCAGTACTTC. Its protein product is CASSPGLADLYEQYF.

This clone was seen a handful of times. The chain joins TRBV9 to TRBJ2-5; the match to TRBD1 covers 10 bases. Losses at the gene ends were 3 bases for V and 2 bases for J; bases not matched to a gene: 7. CDR3 size: 16 residues. Germline loops: CDR1 SGDLS, CDR2 YYNGEE. DNA of the CDR3: TGTGCCAGCAGCGCACGACAGGGGGCGCCGCAAGAGACCCAGTACTTC. The encoded protein is CASSARQGAPQETQYF.

V is TRBV12-5 and J is TRBJ2-1; TRBD2 agrees at 11 bases. This CDR3 contains 17 residues. CDR1 and CDR2 from the germline V gene are LGHNT and FRNRAP. J was trimmed by 8 bases and V by 0 bases; bases with no gene match: 9. CDR3 nucleotide sequence: TGTGCTAGTGGTTTGGTAAGAGGAACTAGCGGGAGTCATGAGCAGTTCTTC. Amino acid sequence: CASGLVRGTSGSHEQFF. Combining the CDR3 with reference TRBV12-5 and TRBJ2-1 gives the whole variable domain DARVTQTPRHKVTEMGQEVTMRCQPILGHNTVFWYRQTMMQGLELLAYFRNRAPLDDSGMPKDRFSAEMPDATLATLKIQPSEPRDSAVYFCASGLVRGTSGSHEQFFGPGTRLTVL.

This chain connects TRBV30 to TRBJ2-7; D is undetermined. The length of the CDR3 is 13 residues. CDR1 is GTSNPN and CDR2 is SVGIG in the germline V gene (reference sequence). Trimming removed 0 bases at V and 2 bases at J, with 8 bases between. CDR3 DNA: TGTGCCTGGAGTGTTGGCAGGCCCTACGAGCAGTACTTC. Residues: CAWSVGRPYEQYF.

This clone has only one observation. The chain uses TRBV30 and TRBJ1-2, with 7 bases aligning to TRBD1. The V segment lost 0 bases and the J segment 3 bases; nucleotides outside the gene matches: 1. Germline loops: CDR1 GTSNPN, CDR2 SVGIG (reference sequence). This CDR3 contains 13 residues. The chain's CDR3 is CAWSVDRDYGYTF. The CDR3, as DNA: TGTGCCTGGAGTGTTGACAGGGACTATGGCTACACCTTC.

The chain couples TRBV27 to TRBJ2-1; the D gene is possibly TRBD1 (8 bases). The CDR3 runs 17 residues. V lost 4 bases, J lost 0 bases, and 16 bases lay in between. CDR1 is MNHEY, CDR2 SMNVEV, per germline (reference sequence). The CDR3 sequence: CASSYRGGTSSYNEQFF. CDR3 nucleotide sequence: TGTGCCAGCAGTTACAGGGGGGGTACTTCCTCCTACAATGAGCAGTTCTTC.

The J gene is TRBJ1-2, the V gene TRBV18; possible D gene TRBD1, 6 bases. Trimming left V 3 bases short and J 8 bases short, with 13 bases between. This CDR3 region has 13 residues. Germline CDR1 and CDR2: KGHSH and LQKENI. CDR3 loop: CASSPGTMDGYTF. CDR3 DNA: TGTGCCAGCTCACCTGGGACAATGGACGGCTACACCTTC.